This TCR beta chain originates from a study of blood T cell repertoires in COVID-19. Measured with immunoSEQ multiplex PCR; TCRdb has only the in-frame clones, and not every one. Of 150,000 to 200,000 clones listed, about 85% are singletons. Germline CDR1 is GTSNPN and CDR2 is SVGIG (reference sequence). The CDR3 runs to 13 residues. Notes on this clone: The junction and the germline gene differ at one end; a read error may be behind it.

This sequence was found in a human donor with acute or convalescent COVID-19. The donor label of this sample is uncertain. Sample: peripheral blood. This chain joins TRBV30 and TRBJ1-6; 7 bases are a match to TRBD1. CDR3 DNA sequence: TGTGCCCGGAGACAGGGTTATAATTCACCCCTCCACTTT. Protein sequence: CARRQGYNSPLHF. Full variable domain (outside the CDR3, taken from reference TRBV30 and TRBJ1-6): SQTIHQWPATLVQPVGSPLSLECTVEGTSNPNLYWYRQAAGRGLQLLFYSVGIGQISSEVPQNLSASRPQDRQFILSSKKLLLSDSGFYLCARRQGYNSPLHFGNGTRLTVT.